The entry below describes one T cell receptor beta chain. The target antigen is unknown. This entry is derived from a study of PD-1 blockade in classical Hodgkin lymphoma. For the study at large: Patients were treated with nivolumab at 3 mg/kg, and this was given intravenously every 2 weeks. Whole-study results and caveats: The CD4+ diversity rise by C4D1 was clearest in complete responders.

This CDR3 has 13 residues. Germline V gives CDR1 LGHNA, CDR2 YNFKEQ. The ends were cut back, 5 bases at V and 8 bases at J, with 15 bases in the middle. Every patient relapsed after autologous stem cell transplantation, and brentuximab vedotin exposure varied. Sequencing was performed with immunoSEQ multiplex PCR; in TCRdb, only in-frame clones are kept and a portion is missing. The sample lists approximately 65,000 clones, about 91% occurring once. The genes are TRBV4-2 and TRBJ1-1, with D maybe TRBD1 (5 bases). The sequences come from peripheral blood mononuclear cells (PBMCs), collected at baseline. This receptor was taken from a human donor with classical Hodgkin lymphoma. CDR3 amino acids: CASSLAAGREAFF. The CDR3 DNA reads TGTGCCAGCAGCTTGGCCGCAGGGAGAGAAGCTTTCTTT.